These T cell receptor beta chains were read from a single sample in a study of shared clonotypes between healthy human individuals. Sequenced by immunoSEQ multiplex PCR; TCRdb stores in-frame clones only, minus some. Among about 490,000 clones listed, over 65% were seen once. Material: PBMCs. The origin of the receptors is a woman in her forties in good health. Some clones in this sample may be carry-over from other donors' samples. CDR3s include the opening cysteine and the closing phenylalanine or tryptophan. Clone size is given for some rows only: seen once, a few or many times, or a class if the clone is expanded.

V gene	J gene	clone size	CDR3 protein
TRBV7-9	TRBJ2-5	NA	CASSPTSVPQNRETQYF
TRBV5-1	TRBJ2-7	NA	CASSLSRGDSYEQYF
TRBV5-4	TRBJ2-6	NA	CASSLGWGTSSGANVLTF
TRBV2	TRBJ2-2	few	CASSTQGSGNTGELFF
TRBV7-8	TRBJ1-1	once	CASSLDRGRTEAFF
TRBV28	TRBJ2-7	NA	CASSQAGQGSYEQYF
TRBV6-1	TRBJ1-5	NA	CASSFWTGRNQPQHF
TRBV29-1	TRBJ2-5	once	CSVSGTLGETQYF
TRBV7-2	TRBJ2-7	NA	CASSLAGGPYEQYF
TRBV9	TRBJ2-2	NA	CASSVGWGSEDGELFF
TRBV7-8	TRBJ1-3	NA	CASSSAGEPGNTIYF
TRBV18	TRBJ2-7	NA	CASSPGDRGSYEQYF
TRBV19	TRBJ1-5	NA	CASRKTSGWPQHF
TRBV5-6	TRBJ2-7	NA	CASSFGLSYEQYF
TRBV7-8	TRBJ2-3	NA	CASSPRLRDTQYF
TRBV14	TRBJ1-2	NA	CASSQDNRDYGYTF
TRBV7-8	TRBJ2-5	once	CASSFGASSHQETQYF
TRBV30	TRBJ2-7	NA	CAWSRARSYEQYF
TRBV6-6	TRBJ2-6	NA	CASSYGVPGANVLTF
TRBV5-6	TRBJ2-1	NA	CASSLEATGYNEQFF
TRBV4-2	TRBJ2-5	NA	CASTTRSGETQYF
TRBV28	TRBJ2-7	NA	CASSLPDRSYEQYF
TRBV9	TRBJ2-3	few	CASSGLAGQITDTQYF
TRBV18	TRBJ2-7	once	CASSLGQQQGEQYF
TRBV5-4	TRBJ2-5	once	CASSSYRETQYF
TRBV19	TRBJ2-5	few	CASSRTPGPQETQYF
TRBV19	TRBJ1-2	NA	CASSIDHQGVNYGYTF
TRBV7-6	TRBJ2-1	NA	CASSLEGTGVNEQFF
TRBV11-2	TRBJ2-7	once	CASSLNSGGGYEQYF
TRBV11-2	TRBJ2-7	NA	CASSLVGGFLYEQYF
TRBV18	TRBJ1-3	NA	CASSPVRRPGNTIYF
TRBV4-2	TRBJ1-4	few	CASSQSAEGLNEKLFF
TRBV28	TRBJ2-7	once	CASSLSGASYEQYF
TRBV7-2	TRBJ2-7	NA	CASSWTSGSSYEQYF
TRBV4-1	TRBJ1-4	many	CASMGINEKLFF
TRBV30	TRBJ2-2	once	CAWSPYAGELFF
TRBV30	TRBJ2-5	once	CAWRQVVETQYF
TRBV6-5	TRBJ2-5	NA	CASSYSPQETQYF
TRBV28	TRBJ2-3	NA	CASRTGTSGITDTQYF
TRBV5-4	TRBJ2-2	few	CASSLGQRGTNTGELFF
TRBV4-1	TRBJ2-7	NA	CASSLTRDRELHEQYF
TRBV27	TRBJ2-2	NA	CASTRLAVNTGELFF
TRBV7-9	TRBJ2-3	NA	CASNEAAGTDTQYF
TRBV18	TRBJ2-1	NA	CASSTGLALYNEQFF
TRBV15	TRBJ2-7	NA	CATSRGEEQYF
TRBV7-9	TRBJ2-3	NA	CASSFGPLAADTQYF
TRBV11-3	TRBJ2-1	NA	CASSLQGMSNNEQFF